The 7 T cell receptor beta chains listed next were all sequenced from one sample in a study of OX40 agonist ivuxolimab in advanced cancers. Sequenced by immunoSEQ multiplex PCR; TCRdb stores in-frame clones only, minus some. Altogether roughly 45,000 clones are present, 80% to 85% being singletons, with the ten largest covering about 7.7%. The source was CD4+ or CD8+ T cells sorted from blood, collected in a trial of the OX40 agonist ivuxolimab. These receptors were obtained from an adult with an advanced solid tumor such as melanoma, head and neck, liver or kidney cancer.

This chain's CDR3 is CASSGPGQLQYF. CDR3 sequence (DNA): TGTGCCAGCAGCGGACCCGGACAGTTACAGTACTTC. The rearrangement joins TRBV11-2 to TRBJ2-4; D possibly corresponds to TRBD1 (6 bases). With 5 bases removed from V and 13 bases from J, the gap between germline ends came to 15 bases. The V gene's germline CDR1 is SGHAT and CDR2 FQNNGV. The CDR3 loop spans 12 amino acids.

This clone has a single count. The chain is built from TRBV10-2 and TRBJ2-1; 16 bases align to TRBD2. Germline CDR1 WSHSY, CDR2 SAAADI. The CDR3 runs 19 residues. Trimming took 3 bases from V and 2 from J; bases not matched to a gene: 7. The CDR3 DNA follows: TGCGCCAGCAGTGACCCGGGACTAGCGGGAGGGTCCCCCTACAATGAGCAGTTCTTC. As protein: CASSDPGLAGGSPYNEQFF.

The CDR3 loop is CASSYSIGGYGYTF. CDR3 nucleotide sequence: TGTGCCAGCAGTTACTCAATCGGGGGCTATGGCTACACCTTC. The chain couples TRBV6-5 to TRBJ1-2, with D possibly matching TRBD1 (5 bases). Germline-derived CDR1 and CDR2 are MNHEY and SVGAGI. V was shortened by 0 bases and J by 4 bases, with 9 bases between the two germline ends. The CDR3 extends over 14 amino acids.

This chain joins TRBV4-3 and TRBJ1-2; D not resolved. The CDR3 sequence is 15 residues long. Germline CDR1 is LGHNA and CDR2 is YSLEER. V lost 1 base and J 2 bases, leaving 11 bases between the germline ends. The CDR3 sequence: CASSQVEGGNYGYTF. The CDR3 DNA follows: TGCGCCAGCAGCCAAGTGGAGGGAGGGAACTATGGCTACACCTTC.

The V gene is TRBV7-2, the J gene TRBJ2-7; the D call may be TRBD1 or TRBD2 (6 bases each). Germline V gives CDR1 SGHTA, CDR2 FQGNSA. The CDR3 is 17 residues long. The V end was cut by 2 bases, the J end by 2 bases, with 19 bases between. CDR3 DNA: TGTGCCAGCAGCTTAATTCGCGGAGGGGGAACAACCTACGAGCAGTACTTC. It translates to CASSLIRGGGTTYEQYF. Full variable domain (remainder filled in from reference TRBV7-2 and TRBJ2-7): GAGVSQSPSNKVTEKGKDVELRCDPISGHTALYWYRQSLGQGLEFLIYFQGNSAPDKSGLPSDRFSAERTGGSVSTLTIQRTQQEDSAVYLCASSLIRGGGTTYEQYFGPGTRLTVT.

The chain links TRBV30 to TRBJ2-2, with TRBD2 matching 10 bases. This CDR3 is 13 amino acids long. Losses at the gene ends were 7 bases for V and 7 bases for J; bases not matched to a gene: 6. CDR1 is GTSNPN and CDR2 is SVGIG in the germline V gene (reference sequence). In DNA, the CDR3 is TGTGCCTTCGGGACTAGCGTCGGCGGGGAGCTGTTTTTT. Residues: CAFGTSVGGELFF.

The genes are TRBV5-1 and TRBJ2-7; 10 bases align to TRBD1. Germline assignment: CDR1 SGHRS and CDR2 YFSETQ. The J segment lost 6 bases and the V segment lost 4 bases, leaving 10 bases of the junction unmatched. The CDR3 length is 15 residues. The CDR3 loop is CASSISGTGDREQYF. Written as DNA, the CDR3 is TGCGCCAGCAGCATTTCCGGGACAGGGGATCGCGAGCAGTACTTC.